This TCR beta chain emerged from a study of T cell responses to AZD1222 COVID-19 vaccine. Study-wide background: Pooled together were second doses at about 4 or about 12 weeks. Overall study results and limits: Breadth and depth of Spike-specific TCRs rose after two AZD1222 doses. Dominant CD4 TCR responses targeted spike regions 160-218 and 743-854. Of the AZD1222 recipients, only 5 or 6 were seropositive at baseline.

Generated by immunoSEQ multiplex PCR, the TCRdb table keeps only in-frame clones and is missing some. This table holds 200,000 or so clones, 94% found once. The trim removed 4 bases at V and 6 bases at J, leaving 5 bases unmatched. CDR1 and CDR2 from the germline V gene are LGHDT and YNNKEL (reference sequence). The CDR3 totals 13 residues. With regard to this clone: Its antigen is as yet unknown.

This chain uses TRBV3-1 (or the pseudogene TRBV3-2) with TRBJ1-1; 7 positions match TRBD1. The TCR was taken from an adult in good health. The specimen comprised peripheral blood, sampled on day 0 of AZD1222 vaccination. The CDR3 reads CASSRGQPAEAFF. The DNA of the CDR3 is TGTGCCAGCAGCCGGGGACAGCCCGCTGAAGCTTTCTTT.